A single sample gave rise to the 25 T cell receptor beta chains below, sequenced in a study of regulatory T cells in long-lasting Graves disease. Time point defined: persistent/refractory GD, antithyroid drugs over 5 years with positive TRAb. PBMC-derived RNA was used for the TCR library. Investigators prepared the TCR beta libraries by applying iRepertoire HTBI primers and Arm-PCR of CDR3 regions. TCRdb re-analysed the multiplex PCR reads in MiXCR, keeping a single row per CDR3 protein. The sample has around 500,000 distinct CDR3 sequences, less than 25% seen once. The source was peripheral blood mononuclear cells (PBMCs), collected when the disease was refractory, from a patient treated with antithyroid drugs. All receptors derive from a female donor with Graves disease.

This clonotype was seen ten or more times. The rearrangement links TRBV19 to TRBJ1-2; 8 positions agree with TRBD1. The germline CDR1 and CDR2 sequences are LNHDA and SQIVND (reference sequence). The V and J ends lost 5 bases and 8 bases, in that order; junction bases with no gene match: 7. CDR3 length: 13 amino acids. Here the CDR3 reads CASSFPDREGYTF. As DNA, the CDR3 is TGTGCCAGTAGTTTTCCGGACAGGGAAGGCTACACCTTC.

Ten or more counts support this clonotype. The chain uses TRBV7-2 and TRBJ2-7; 7 positions agree with TRBD2. With V trimmed by 5 bases and J by 0 bases, 4 bases remained unmatched. This CDR3 contains 14 residues. CDR1 SGHTA and CDR2 FQGNSA come from the germline V gene. The CDR3 region is CASSTSSGSYEQYF. The CDR3 nucleotides read TGTGCCAGCAGCACATCTAGCGGCTCCTACGAGCAGTACTTC.

Comments on this clonotype: One base away lies a much larger clone, so this may be a sequencing read error. The DNA is omitted, as the CDR3 cannot be located on it reliably, and the CDR3 follows TCRdb's listing. J is TRBJ1-2 and V is TRBV10-3; no DNA check was done on the table's D call, TRBD1. CDR1 is ENHRY and CDR2 is SYGVKD in the germline V gene. The length of the CDR3 is 12 amino acids, counting both ends. CDR3 residues: CATGTEIYGCTF.

This clonotype was found many times. The CDR3: CASTPARDGEKLFF. The CDR3, as DNA: TGTGCCAGCACCCCGGCGAGGGACGGTGAAAAACTGTTTTTT. The chain couples TRBV6-1 to TRBJ1-4; weak D call: TRBD1 (5 bases). The CDR3 loop spans 14 amino acids. Germline assignment: CDR1 MNHNS and CDR2 SASEGT. Between the trimmed V and J ends, which lost 7 bases and 7 bases, there was a span of 16 bases.

This clonotype was found many times. The chain joins TRBV20-1 to TRBJ1-2; tentative D call: TRBD1 (5 bases). The CDR3 is 12 residues long. Germline-derived CDR1 and CDR2 are DFQATT and SNEGSKA (reference sequence). The V end was cut by 0 bases, the J end by 8 bases, with 10 bases between. CDR3 coding DNA: TGCAGTGCTAGAGAACAGGTTGCGGGCTACACCTTC. Protein: CSAREQVAGYTF.

In this sample, this clonotype turned up many times. The chain combines TRBV12-3 or TRBV12-4 with TRBJ2-2; the D is unclear. Deletions cut 4 bases from V and 8 bases from J, with 8 bases between. The CDR3 covers 12 residues. The chain's CDR3 is CASSSIVGELFF. CDR3 nucleotide sequence: TGTGCCAGCAGTTCGATTGTGGGGGAGCTGTTTTTT.

The V gene is TRBV9, the J gene TRBJ2-7; the match to TRBD1 covers 11 bases. The V gene end was trimmed by 4 bases and the J gene end by 3 bases; junction bases not matched to a gene: 6. Germline V gene sequence: CDR1 SGDLS, CDR2 YYNGEE. The CDR3 consists of 15 residues. The CDR3 DNA is TGTGCCAGCAGCCCTTGGACAGGGGGCGGCTACGAGCAGTACTTC. Translated: CASSPWTGGGYEQYF.

This chain connects TRBV7-2 to TRBJ1-5; D ambiguous. The CDR3 loop spans 15 amino acids. The germline V gene encodes CDR1 SGHTA and CDR2 FQGNSA. The germline V and J ends were trimmed by 1 base and 2 bases, with 9 bases remaining between them. The CDR3 spells CASSLEIFGNQPQHF. For the CDR3, the DNA is TGTGCCAGCAGCTTAGAGATTTTTGGCAATCAGCCCCAGCATTTT.

The sample holds a few counts of this clonotype. The rearrangement links TRBV7-3 to TRBJ2-7, with 9 bases fitting TRBD2. This CDR3 has 18 amino acids. Per the germline V gene, CDR1 is SGHTA and CDR2 is FQGTGA. V was clipped by 5 bases and J by 2 bases; unmatched bases: 16. The CDR3 DNA is TGTGCCAGCAGCGAGTATAAAGCGCATAGCGGGAGCCCCTACGAGCAGTACTTC. It is translated as CASSEYKAHSGSPYEQYF.

This clonotype appeared many times. The chain employs TRBV6-5 and TRBJ1-2; TRBD1 aligns across 7 bases. The germline V gene encodes CDR1 MNHEY and CDR2 SVGAGI. The CDR3 extends over 17 amino acids. Trimming at V came to 2 bases and at J to 8 bases, leaving 17 bases not matched to a gene. CDR3 amino acids: CASSYLGGRNYSPGYTF. CDR3 nucleotide sequence: TGTGCCAGCAGTTACCTAGGGGGCAGAAATTATTCTCCGGGCTACACCTTC.

This clonotype was counted ten times or more. The J gene is TRBJ1-5, the V gene TRBV2; TRBD1 matches at 7 bases. CDR1 SNHLY and CDR2 FYNNEI come from the germline V gene. The CDR3 spans 16 residues. The junction had 5 bases not matched to a gene; V was cut back by 0 bases and J by 3 bases. The CDR3 sequence is CASSEATGQHNQPQHF. DNA for the CDR3: TGTGCCAGCAGTGAAGCGACAGGGCAGCACAATCAGCCCCAGCATTTT.

The table lists this clonotype with many counts. J is TRBJ2-5 and V is TRBV28, with 16 bases aligning to TRBD2. The CDR3 has 16 amino acids. CDR1 MDHEN and CDR2 SYDVKM come from the germline V gene. The junction had 6 bases not matched to a gene; V was cut back by 6 bases and J by 5 bases. As DNA, the CDR3 is TGTGCCAGCAGCTTGGGACTAGCGGGAGGGGGGGAGACCCAGTACTTC. As protein: CASSLGLAGGGETQYF.

The chain employs TRBV7-2 and TRBJ2-1; a weak D match, TRBD2 (5 bases). With 3 bases removed from V and 12 bases from J, the gap between germline ends came to 18 bases. The CDR3 is made up of 14 amino acids. The germline gives CDR1 SGHTA, CDR2 FQGNSA. The chain's CDR3 is CASSLVGEKFGQFF. The CDR3 bases are TGTGCCAGCAGCTTGGTGGGAGAAAAGTTTGGGCAGTTCTTC. Full variable domain (missing parts from reference TRBV7-2 and TRBJ2-1): GAGVSQSPSNKVTEKGKDVELRCDPISGHTALYWYRQSLGQGLEFLIYFQGNSAPDKSGLPSDRFSAERTGGSVSTLTIQRTQQEDSAVYLCASSLVGEKFGQFFGPGTRLTVL.

Here the CDR3 DNA reads TGCAGTGCAAAAAGTACCAACAGGGAGTCTGAAGCTTTCTTT. It is translated as CSAKSTNRESEAFF. The chain combines TRBV20-1 with TRBJ1-1, with D possibly TRBD1 on 6 matching bases. The CDR3 sequence is 14 residues long. V lost 6 bases and J lost 6, with 20 bases in between. The V gene's germline CDR1 is DFQATT and CDR2 SNEGSKA (reference sequence).

The genes are TRBV5-1 and TRBJ2-2; no reliable D call. V lost 6 bases to trimming and J lost 0 bases, with 3 bases between them. This CDR3 comprises 12 residues. The germline gives CDR1 SGHRS, CDR2 YFSETQ. CDR3 protein: CASNTNTGELFF. CDR3 nucleotides: TGCGCCAGCAACACGAACACCGGGGAGCTGTTTTTT.

The V and J genes are TRBV7-9 and TRBJ2-4; D possibly corresponds to TRBD1 (6 bases). This CDR3 has 13 residues. Trimming pared 6 bases from V and 5 bases from J, leaving 11 bases between. Germline loops: CDR1 SEHNR, CDR2 FQNEAQ (reference sequence). Here the CDR3 reads CASSSPGENIQYF. In DNA form, the CDR3 reads TGTGCCAGCAGTTCCCCAGGGGAAAACATTCAGTACTTC.

This clonotype was found a few times. Sequence at one end of the junction differs from germline and may be a read error. In nucleotides, the CDR3 is TGTGCCAGCAGCCAAGATCTAAGCAATCAGCCCCAGCATTTT. Protein sequence: CASSQDLSNQPQHF. The gene calls are TRBV4-1 and TRBJ1-5, with no clear D. CDR1 MGHRA and CDR2 YSYEKL come from the germline V gene. This CDR3 spans 14 amino acids.

The chain carries TRBV27 and TRBJ1-2; D is undetermined. Germline-derived CDR1 and CDR2 are MNHEY and SMNVEV (reference sequence). The CDR3 consists of 14 residues. V was shortened by 4 bases and J by 7 bases, with 16 bases between the two germline ends. CDR3 DNA: TGTGCCAGCAGTTCCCTCGACGGGCCTCTTGGCTACACCTTC. Residues: CASSSLDGPLGYTF.

This clonotype came up many times. This chain connects TRBV11-1 to TRBJ1-1; maybe TRBD1 (6 bases). The CDR3 is 14 amino acids. With 4 bases removed from V and 1 base from J, the gap between germline ends came to 10 bases. Germline lookup yields CDR1 SGHAT and CDR2 FQDESV (reference sequence). CDR3 DNA sequence: TGTGCCAGCAGCTACTGGGACACGAACACTGAAGCTTTCTTT. It codes for CASSYWDTNTEAFF.

This chain links TRBV20-1 with TRBJ2-2; TRBD2 is a possible D gene (5 bases). The CDR3 consists of 16 residues. Per the germline V gene, CDR1 is DFQATT and CDR2 is SNEGSKA (reference sequence). The chain's CDR3 is CSPKDGLAANTGELFF. Here the CDR3 DNA reads TGCAGCCCTAAGGACGGGCTAGCCGCGAACACCGGGGAGCTGTTTTTT.

This clonotype was seen a handful of times. The rearrangement joins TRBV27 to TRBJ2-1; no firm D call. The germline V gene has CDR1 MNHEY and CDR2 SMNVEV (reference sequence). Trimming left V 0 bases short and J 2 bases short, with 5 bases between. The CDR3 extends over 14 amino acids. In DNA, the CDR3 is TGTGCCAGCAGTTTATCTTCGACCTACAATGAGCAGTTCTTC. This translates into CASSLSSTYNEQFF.

There are a few counts of this clonotype. This chain uses TRBV7-2 with TRBJ2-2; possibly TRBD1 for D (6 bases). Germline V gene sequence: CDR1 SGHTA, CDR2 FQGNSA. Trimming removed 3 bases at V and 5 bases at J, with 10 bases between. The CDR3 totals 14 residues. In DNA form, the CDR3 reads TGTGCCAGCAGCTTCTTACAGGGAACCGGGGAGCTGTTTTTT. Amino acid sequence: CASSFLQGTGELFF. Full variable domain (remainder filled in from reference TRBV7-2 and TRBJ2-2): GAGVSQSPSNKVTEKGKDVELRCDPISGHTALYWYRQSLGQGLEFLIYFQGNSAPDKSGLPSDRFSAERTGGSVSTLTIQRTQQEDSAVYLCASSFLQGTGELFFGEGSRLTVL.

In its sample, this clonotype was seen a few times. This rearrangement joins TRBV27 to TRBJ1-5; maybe TRBD1 (5 bases). Trimming shortened V by 2 bases and J by 1 base, and 15 bases separated the two germline ends. Per the germline V gene, CDR1 is MNHEY and CDR2 is SMNVEV (reference sequence). There are 17 residues in the CDR3. Here the CDR3 DNA reads TGTGCCAGCAGTTTAGGAATGGGGACTGAGAGCAATCAGCCCCAGCATTTT. It codes for CASSLGMGTESNQPQHF.

This clonotype was seen only a few times. V usage is TRBV7-2 and J usage is TRBJ2-2; 12 bases fit TRBD2. Germline-derived CDR1 and CDR2 are SGHTA and FQGNSA. This CDR3 region has 18 residues. After removal of 3 bases from V and 1 base from J, the junction contained 6 bases not matched to a gene. The CDR3 region has the DNA TGTGCCAGCAGCTTGAGTCTAGCGGGAGGGTTGAACACCGGGGAGCTGTTTTTT. It encodes CASSLSLAGGLNTGELFF.

This clonotype was counted between two and nine times. The chain has TRBV11-1 and TRBJ2-7; D gene uncertain. Germline loops: CDR1 SGHAT, CDR2 FQDESV (reference sequence). Trimming removed 5 bases from V and 5 bases from J, with 16 bases in between. This CDR3 is 14 amino acids long. The CDR3 reads CASSDLYIGHEQYF. CDR3 sequence (DNA): TGTGCCAGCAGCGACCTATACATTGGCCACGAGCAGTACTTC.